These 30 T cell receptor beta chains came from one sample sequenced in a study of T cell changes during pregnancy in multiple sclerosis. Method: immunoSEQ multiplex PCR; TCRdb's copy keeps in-frame clones and lacks some. Of about 44,000 clones listed, around 90% were seen once; the top ten hold roughly 0.7%. The input for sequencing was CD4+ T cells from peripheral blood mononuclear cells, taken before pregnancy. The source is a female donor with multiple sclerosis, enrolled in a pregnancy study.

The V call is TRBV9, the J call TRBJ2-7, with a weak D call TRBD2 (5 bases). With 2 bases removed from V and 7 bases from J, the gap between germline ends came to 19 bases. The V gene's germline CDR1 is SGDLS and CDR2 YYNGEE. CDR3 length: 15 residues. The CDR3 reads CASSVAGRDVGEQYF. In nucleotides, the CDR3 is TGTGCCAGCAGCGTGGCTGGACGGGATGTCGGAGAGCAGTACTTC.

This sequence joins TRBV7-6 and TRBJ2-7, with D unresolved. The CDR3 spans 16 residues. Germline CDR1 SGHVS, CDR2 FNYEAQ. V was trimmed by 5 bases and J by 4 bases, leaving 21 bases between them. The CDR3 sequence: CASSPSNGRSPYEQYF. The CDR3 nucleotides are TGTGCCAGCAGCCCGTCCAACGGTAGAAGTCCTTACGAGCAGTACTTC.

This chain uses TRBV6-1 with TRBJ1-2; D not certain. V lost 3 bases, J lost 8 bases, and 13 bases lay in between. The CDR3 totals 13 residues. Germline CDR1 is MNHNS and CDR2 is SASEGT. As DNA, the CDR3 is TGTGCCAGCAGTGAGGGGATCGGGATGGGCTACACCTTC. This sequence encodes CASSEGIGMGYTF.

This clone was observed a single time. The chain is built from TRBV9 and TRBJ1-5, with TRBD1 identical over 9 bases. Trimming removed 7 bases from V and 6 bases from J; junction bases left unmatched: 11. Germline V gives CDR1 SGDLS, CDR2 YYNGEE. CDR3 size: 15 residues. CDR3 in amino acids: CASASGTGNGQPQHF. In DNA, the CDR3 is TGTGCCAGCGCCTCCGGGACAGGGAATGGTCAGCCCCAGCATTTT.

This chain joins TRBV4-3 and TRBJ2-3, with 10 bases identical to TRBD2. The V and J ends lost 1 base and 3 bases, in that order; junction bases with no gene match: 7. There are 17 residues in the CDR3. Germline assignment: CDR1 LGHNA and CDR2 YSLEER. CDR3 protein: CASSQAQRGGLTDTQYF. The CDR3 coding sequence is TGCGCCAGCAGCCAAGCTCAGCGGGGGGGACTAACAGATACGCAGTATTTT.

This chain joins TRBV4-3 and TRBJ2-5; weak D call: TRBD1 (5 bases). Germline loops: CDR1 LGHNA, CDR2 YSLEER. This CDR3 is 15 amino acids long. Trimming left V 0 bases short and J 5 bases short, with 13 bases between. The CDR3 loop reads CASSQEWQGRETQYF. The CDR3 DNA is TGCGCCAGCAGCCAAGAGTGGCAGGGTCGGGAGACCCAGTACTTC.

V gene TRBV9 combines with J gene TRBJ2-2; 8 nucleotides align to TRBD2. V lost 0 bases to trimming and J lost 7 bases; unmatched junction nucleotides: 5. In germline, CDR1 is SGDLS, CDR2 YYNGEE. This CDR3 contains 15 residues. CDR3 sequence (DNA): TGTGCCAGCAGCGTAGCGGCGGGAGGAGGCGGGGAGCTGTTTTTT. Amino acid sequence: CASSVAAGGGGELFF.

CDR3 DNA sequence: TGTGCCAGCAGCCAATCGGGGGGTTCTGGGGCCAACGTCCTGACTTTC. It codes for CASSQSGGSGANVLTF. V is TRBV7-3 and J is TRBJ2-6, with 7 positions matching TRBD2. CDR1 and CDR2 from the germline V gene are SGHTA and FQGTGA. This CDR3 contains 16 residues. Unmatched junction bases numbered 5, after V lost 5 bases and J lost 1 base.

The chain links TRBV11-2 to TRBJ2-2; 11 nucleotides match TRBD2. The CDR3 is 15 amino acids. Per the germline V gene, CDR1 is SGHAT and CDR2 is FQNNGV. V lost 5 bases, J lost 5 bases, and 4 bases stayed unmatched. This chain's CDR3 is CASSVSGRATGELFF. The CDR3 DNA reads as TGTGCCAGCAGCGTTAGCGGGAGGGCAACCGGGGAGCTGTTTTTT.

The chain links TRBV19 to TRBJ2-7; 7 nucleotides agree with TRBD1. This CDR3 region has 16 residues. J lost 0 bases, V lost 4 bases, and 9 bases had no gene match. Germline CDR1 LNHDA, CDR2 SQIVND (reference sequence). The CDR3, as DNA: TGTGCCAGTAGTACCCCGGGACAGTCGAGCTCCTACGAGCAGTACTTC. Protein: CASSTPGQSSSYEQYF. Based on the CDR3 plus reference TRBV19 and TRBJ2-7, the full variable domain is DGGITQSPKYLFRKEGQNVTLSCEQNLNHDAMYWYRQDPGQGLRLIYYSQIVNDFQKGDIAEGYSVSREKKESFPLTVTSAQKNPTAFYLCASSTPGQSSSYEQYFGPGTRLTVT.

The V call is TRBV28, the J call TRBJ1-3; D might be TRBD1 (5 bases). The V end was cut by 1 base, the J end by 5 bases, with 12 bases between. This CDR3 is built from 15 residues. Germline values: CDR1 MDHEN, CDR2 SYDVKM. The CDR3 loop is CASSLSRTRRNTIYF. The CDR3 bases are TGTGCCAGCAGTTTATCGCGGACACGGAGAAACACCATATATTTT.

V and J are TRBV28 and TRBJ1-1; D remains ambiguous. This CDR3 region has 12 residues. The V end lost 5 bases, the J end lost 5 bases, and 9 bases lay between the germline ends. The V gene's germline CDR1 is MDHEN and CDR2 SYDVKM. The CDR3 DNA follows: TGTGCCAGCAGTGTCGTCTTTACTGAAGCTTTCTTT. Amino acid sequence: CASSVVFTEAFF.

The chain joins TRBV28 to TRBJ2-7; D not resolved. CDR3 size: 14 residues. Germline CDR1 reads MDHEN; CDR2 reads SYDVKM. Trimming shortened V by 10 bases and J by 3 bases, and 19 bases separated the two germline ends. CDR3 DNA sequence: TGTGCCACTAAAGGAGCAGAATATGTCTACGAGCAGTACTTC. It encodes CATKGAEYVYEQYF.

The chain uses TRBV7-9 and TRBJ1-3, with 9 bases lining up with TRBD1. The CDR3 consists of 17 residues. The V and J ends lost 5 bases and 4 bases, in that order; junction bases with no gene match: 12. Per the germline V gene, CDR1 is SEHNR and CDR2 is FQNEAQ (reference sequence). The CDR3 coding sequence is TGTGCCAGCAGCCCTACAGGGGGCCTTACCTGGGGAAACACCATATATTTT. Protein sequence: CASSPTGGLTWGNTIYF.

The chain combines TRBV9 with TRBJ2-1; TRBD2 matches 15 bases. Germline V gene sequence: CDR1 SGDLS, CDR2 YYNGEE. This CDR3 is built from 17 residues. The V and J ends lost 3 bases and 8 bases, in that order; junction bases with no gene match: 9. In DNA, the CDR3 is TGTGCCAGCAGCGGAGGGACTAGCGGGGGGTTGTACGATGAGCAGTTCTTC. As protein: CASSGGTSGGLYDEQFF.

The chain couples TRBV27 to TRBJ2-7; D is perhaps TRBD2 (5 bases). There are 15 residues in the CDR3. Looked up from germline, CDR1 is MNHEY and CDR2 is SMNVEV (reference sequence). V dropped 3 bases and J dropped 3 bases, with 15 bases sitting between them. CDR3: CASSFIGAEYYEQYF. CDR3 nucleotide sequence: TGTGCCAGCAGTTTCATCGGAGCGGAATACTACGAGCAGTACTTC.

This clone has a handful of counts. This rearrangement joins TRBV7-2 to TRBJ1-6; D call uncertain. Germline assignment: CDR1 SGHTA and CDR2 FQGNSA. This CDR3 has 16 amino acids. V was clipped by 6 bases and J by 0 bases, with 12 bases between them. CDR3 nucleotides: TGTGCCAGCAGAGCCATCGGGAGCTCCTATAATTCACCCCTCCACTTT. This gives the protein CASRAIGSSYNSPLHF.

The chain couples TRBV7-8 to TRBJ1-6; tentative D call: TRBD1 (6 bases). V lost 2 bases and J 7 bases, leaving 15 bases between the germline ends. CDR3 size: 16 residues. The germline V gene encodes CDR1 SGHVS and CDR2 FQNEAQ. The CDR3 is CASSLIRRQGNSPLHF. CDR3 sequence (DNA): TGTGCCAGCAGCTTAATACGGCGGCAGGGGAATTCACCCCTCCACTTT.

This clone was counted a single time. The chain uses TRBV4-1 and TRBJ2-7; D ambiguous. CDR3 length equals 15 residues. Germline loops: CDR1 MGHRA, CDR2 YSYEKL. V lost 0 bases to trimming and J lost 11 bases, with 20 bases between them. The CDR3 loop is CASSQDSVTTELKYF. In DNA form, the CDR3 reads TGCGCCAGCAGCCAAGATAGTGTGACAACTGAACTGAAGTACTTC.

The chain employs TRBV7-8 and TRBJ1-2; TRBD1 might be the D (5 bases). Germline loops: CDR1 SGHVS, CDR2 FQNEAQ. The CDR3 consists of 17 residues. V shed 0 bases and J shed 2 bases, with 16 bases lying between them. The CDR3 region is CASSLARLMTANYGYTF. CDR3 bases: TGTGCCAGCAGCTTAGCGCGATTAATGACAGCAAACTATGGCTACACCTTC.

This chain links TRBV18 with TRBJ2-2; D gene uncertain. Looked up from germline, CDR1 is KGHSH and CDR2 is LQKENI. Deletions cut 1 base from V and 1 base from J, with 7 bases between. CDR3 length: 15 residues. The CDR3 sequence is CASSPLSRNTGELFF. In nucleotides, the CDR3 is TGTGCCAGCTCACCACTGTCCAGGAACACCGGGGAGCTGTTTTTT. Together with reference TRBV18 and TRBJ2-2, the CDR3 gives the full variable domain: NAGVMQNPRHLVRRRGQEARLRCSPMKGHSHVYWYRQLPEEGLKFMVYLQKENIIDESGMPKERFSAEFPKEGPSILRIQQVVRGDSAAYFCASSPLSRNTGELFFGEGSRLTVL.

Written as DNA, the CDR3 is TGTGCCATCAGTCCTTGGCGGGGTGAGGGGGCGACGGGAAACACCATATATTTT. Translated, it gives CAISPWRGEGATGNTIYF. The chain combines TRBV10-3 with TRBJ1-3; 7 nucleotides match TRBD1. Germline trimming cut 5 bases from V and 4 bases from J; bases unmatched to any gene: 17. The length of the CDR3 is 18 residues. Germline V gives CDR1 ENHRY, CDR2 SYGVKD.

The genes are TRBV28 and TRBJ2-7, with 9 nucleotides matching TRBD2. V dropped 4 bases and J dropped 2; count of bases not matched to a gene: 6. The CDR3 is 15 amino acids. The germline V gene encodes CDR1 MDHEN and CDR2 SYDVKM. CDR3 amino acids: CASSSRTSVAYEQYF. In DNA, the CDR3 is TGTGCCAGCAGTTCCAGGACTAGCGTAGCCTACGAGCAGTACTTC.

This sequence joins TRBV27 and TRBJ1-2, with D perhaps TRBD1 (5 bases). V lost 6 bases and J 3 bases, leaving 20 bases between the germline ends. Germline V gene sequence: CDR1 MNHEY, CDR2 SMNVEV (reference sequence). The CDR3 has 16 residues. CDR3 region: CASSAAPGRADYGYTF. CDR3 bases: TGTGCCAGCAGCGCTGCCCCGGGCAGGGCCGACTATGGCTACACCTTC.

V gene TRBV7-2 combines with J gene TRBJ2-7, with a tentative D call TRBD2 (5 bases). This CDR3 comprises 14 residues. Germline loops: CDR1 SGHTA, CDR2 FQGNSA. Trimming removed 5 bases at V and 4 bases at J, with 15 bases between. CDR3 DNA: TGTGCCAGCAGCCCTGGCTGGGAGAAGTACGAGCAGTACTTC. It is translated as CASSPGWEKYEQYF.

The chain links TRBV7-9 to TRBJ2-5; 13 nucleotides align to TRBD2. Unmatched junction bases numbered 5, after V lost 4 bases and J lost 3 bases. CDR1 and CDR2 from the germline V gene are SEHNR and FQNEAQ (reference sequence). The CDR3 covers 16 residues. CDR3 nucleotides: TGTGCCAGCAGCTCAAGACTAGCGGGAGGCGAAGAGACCCAGTACTTC. Translated, it gives CASSSRLAGGEETQYF.

V usage is TRBV7-6 and J usage is TRBJ1-2, with unresolved D. The CDR3 totals 13 residues. V lost 4 bases, J lost 4 bases, and 10 bases lay in between. Germline V lookup: CDR1 SGHVS, CDR2 FNYEAQ. The CDR3 is CASSSSGSYGYTF. For the CDR3, the DNA is TGTGCCAGCAGCTCCTCCGGGTCCTATGGCTACACCTTC. Drawing the rest from reference TRBV7-6 and TRBJ1-2, the complete variable domain is GAGVSQSPRYKVTKRGQDVALRCDPISGHVSLYWYRQALGQGPEFLTYFNYEAQQDKSGLPNDRFSAERPEGSISTLTIQRTEQRDSAMYRCASSSSGSYGYTFGSGTRLTVV.

This clone appeared a single time. The rearrangement joins TRBV11-2 to TRBJ2-2, with 9 bases matching TRBD1. Looked up from germline, CDR1 is SGHAT and CDR2 is FQNNGV. This CDR3 comprises 15 residues. The V gene end was trimmed by 6 bases and the J gene end by 3 bases; junction bases not matched to a gene: 5. CDR3 DNA: TGTGCCAGCAGTTCCGGGACAGGGTACACCGGGGAGCTGTTTTTT. Translation gives CASSSGTGYTGELFF.

The J gene is TRBJ2-1, the V gene TRBV7-3; D unclear. Germline CDR1 is SGHTA and CDR2 is FQGTGA. The CDR3 loop spans 15 amino acids. V shed 4 bases and J shed 0 bases, with 10 bases lying between them. For the CDR3, the DNA is TGTGCCAGCAGCTCACCGGGTAGCTCCTACAATGAGCAGTTCTTC. It translates to CASSSPGSSYNEQFF.

The chain couples TRBV2 to TRBJ2-3, with a possible D match to TRBD2 (7 bases). Trimming removed 7 bases at V and 1 base at J, with 12 bases between. Germline CDR1 reads SNHLY; CDR2 reads FYNNEI. The length of the CDR3 is 14 residues. The chain's CDR3 is CASTWGGRTDTQYF. CDR3 in DNA: TGTGCCAGCACCTGGGGGGGCCGCACAGATACGCAGTATTTT.